This TCR beta chain was recorded in a study of PD-L1 blockade in urothelial cancer. Study context: Patients, treated from 2014 onward, received atezolizumab 1,200 mg intravenously every 3 weeks. When blood samples were assessed, the median T cell count was around 150,000.

Clones were sequenced by immunoSEQ multiplex PCR, and TCRdb holds only the in-frame ones, with some missing. Of over 45,000 clones in the sample, roughly 86% were seen once. Time point defined: pretreatment peripheral blood. The specimen comprised PBMCs, sampled around atezolizumab (anti-PD-L1) treatment. This TCR was sampled from a man aged 60-69 years with urothelial cancer.

The CDR3 here is CASSSRTGDRSYTF. In DNA, the CDR3 is TGTGCCAGCAGCTCGAGGACAGGGGACAGATCCTACACCTTC. The gene calls are TRBV5-8 and TRBJ1-2, with TRBD1 matching over 9 bases. The CDR3 is 14 amino acids. With 3 bases clipped from V and 10 bases from J, the junction kept 10 bases outside the gene matches. Germline lookup yields CDR1 SGHTS and CDR2 YDEGEE.